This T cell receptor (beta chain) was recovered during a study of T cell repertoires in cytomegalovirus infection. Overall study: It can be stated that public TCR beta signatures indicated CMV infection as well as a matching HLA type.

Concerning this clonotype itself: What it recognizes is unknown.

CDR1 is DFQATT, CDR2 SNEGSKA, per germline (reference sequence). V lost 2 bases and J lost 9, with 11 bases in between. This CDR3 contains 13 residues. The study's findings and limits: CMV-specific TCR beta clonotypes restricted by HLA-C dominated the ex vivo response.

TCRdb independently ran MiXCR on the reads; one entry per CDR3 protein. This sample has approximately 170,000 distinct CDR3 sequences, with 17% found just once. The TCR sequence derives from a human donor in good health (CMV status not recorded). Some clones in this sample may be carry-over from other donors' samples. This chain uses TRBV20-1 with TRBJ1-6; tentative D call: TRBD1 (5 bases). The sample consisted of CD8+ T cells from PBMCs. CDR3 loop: CSARPTGGSPLHF. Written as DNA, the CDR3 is TGCAGTGCTAGACCCACAGGAGGTTCACCCCTCCACTTT.